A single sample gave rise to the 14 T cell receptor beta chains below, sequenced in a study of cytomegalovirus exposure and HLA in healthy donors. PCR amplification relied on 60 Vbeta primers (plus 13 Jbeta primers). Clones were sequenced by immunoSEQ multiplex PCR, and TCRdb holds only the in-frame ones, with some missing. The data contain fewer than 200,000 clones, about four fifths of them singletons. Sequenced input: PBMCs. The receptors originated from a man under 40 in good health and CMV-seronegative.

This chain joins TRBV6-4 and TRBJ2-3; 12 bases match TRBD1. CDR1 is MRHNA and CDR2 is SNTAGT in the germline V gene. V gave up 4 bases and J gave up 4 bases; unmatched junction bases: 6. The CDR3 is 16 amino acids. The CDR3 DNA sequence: TGTGCCAGCAGTGTACGTGGGACAGGGGGCGCAGATACGCAGTATTTT. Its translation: CASSVRGTGGADTQYF.

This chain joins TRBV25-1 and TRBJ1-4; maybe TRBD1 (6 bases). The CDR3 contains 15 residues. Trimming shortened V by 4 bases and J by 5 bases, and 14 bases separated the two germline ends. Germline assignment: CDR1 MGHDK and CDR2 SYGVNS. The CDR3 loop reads CASSGRGAGNEKLFF. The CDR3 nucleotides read TGTGCCAGCAGTGGTCGGGGGGCGGGGAATGAAAAACTGTTTTTT.

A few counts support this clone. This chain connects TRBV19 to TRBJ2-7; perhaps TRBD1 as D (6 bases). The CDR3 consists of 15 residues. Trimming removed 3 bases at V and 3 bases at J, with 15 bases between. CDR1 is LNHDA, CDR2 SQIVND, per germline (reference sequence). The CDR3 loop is CASSISQGFNYEQYF. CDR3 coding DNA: TGTGCCAGTAGTATCAGTCAGGGGTTTAACTACGAGCAGTACTTC.

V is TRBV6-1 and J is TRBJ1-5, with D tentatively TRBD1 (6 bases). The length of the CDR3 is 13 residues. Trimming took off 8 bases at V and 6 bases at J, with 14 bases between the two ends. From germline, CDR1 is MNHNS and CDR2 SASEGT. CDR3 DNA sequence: TGTGCCAGCCACTCAGGGGTCACTCAGCCCCAGCATTTT. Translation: CASHSGVTQPQHF.

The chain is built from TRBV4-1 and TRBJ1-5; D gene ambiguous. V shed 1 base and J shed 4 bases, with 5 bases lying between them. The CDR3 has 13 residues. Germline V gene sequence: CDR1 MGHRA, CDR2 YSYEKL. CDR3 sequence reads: CASSQARNQPQHF. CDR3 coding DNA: TGCGCCAGCAGCCAAGCCCGGAATCAGCCCCAGCATTTT.

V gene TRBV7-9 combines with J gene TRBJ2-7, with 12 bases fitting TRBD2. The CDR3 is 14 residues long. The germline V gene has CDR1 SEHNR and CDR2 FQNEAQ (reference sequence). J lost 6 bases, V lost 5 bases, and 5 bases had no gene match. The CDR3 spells CASSTTLAGGEQYF. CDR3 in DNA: TGTGCCAGCAGCACTACACTAGCGGGAGGCGAGCAGTACTTC.

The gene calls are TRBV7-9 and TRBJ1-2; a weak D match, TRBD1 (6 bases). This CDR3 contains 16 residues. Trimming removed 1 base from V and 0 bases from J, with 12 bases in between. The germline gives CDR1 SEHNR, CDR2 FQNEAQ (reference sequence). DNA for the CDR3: TGTGCCAGCAGCTTAGGCTTCGGACAGACTAACTATGGCTACACCTTC. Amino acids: CASSLGFGQTNYGYTF.

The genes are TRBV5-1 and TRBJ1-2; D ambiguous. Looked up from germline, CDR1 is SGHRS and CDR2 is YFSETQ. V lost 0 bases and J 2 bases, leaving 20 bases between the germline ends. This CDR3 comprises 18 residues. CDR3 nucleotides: TGCGCCAGCAGCTTGGGAAGGATTACAGTATCCCGAAACTATGGCTACACCTTC. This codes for CASSLGRITVSRNYGYTF.

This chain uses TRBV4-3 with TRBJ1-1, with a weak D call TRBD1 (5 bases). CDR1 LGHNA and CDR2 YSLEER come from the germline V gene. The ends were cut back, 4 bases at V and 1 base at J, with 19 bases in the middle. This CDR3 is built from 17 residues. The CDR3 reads CASSRGGARVGNTEAFF. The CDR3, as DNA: TGCGCCAGCAGCCGGGGTGGGGCCCGGGTCGGGAACACTGAAGCTTTCTTT.

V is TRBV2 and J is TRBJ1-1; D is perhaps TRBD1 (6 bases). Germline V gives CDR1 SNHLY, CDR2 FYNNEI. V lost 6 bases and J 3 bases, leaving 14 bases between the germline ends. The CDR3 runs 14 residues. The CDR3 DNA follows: TGTGCCAGCAGGTTACAGGGTGTGGACACTGAAGCTTTCTTT. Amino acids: CASRLQGVDTEAFF.

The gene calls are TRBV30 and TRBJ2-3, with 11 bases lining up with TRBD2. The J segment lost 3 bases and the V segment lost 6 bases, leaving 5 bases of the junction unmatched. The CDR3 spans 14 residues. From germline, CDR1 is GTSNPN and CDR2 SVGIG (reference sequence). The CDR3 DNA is TGTGCCTGTGTTAGCGGGGGGGCGACAGATACGCAGTATTTT. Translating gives CACVSGGATDTQYF.

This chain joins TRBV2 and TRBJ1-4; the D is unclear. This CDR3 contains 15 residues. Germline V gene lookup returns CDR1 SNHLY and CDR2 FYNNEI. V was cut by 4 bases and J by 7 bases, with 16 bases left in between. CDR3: CASSGSGERIEKLFF. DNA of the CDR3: TGTGCCAGCAGTGGTTCCGGGGAGCGGATTGAAAAACTGTTTTTT. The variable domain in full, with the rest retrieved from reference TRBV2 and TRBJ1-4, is EPEVTQTPSHQVTQMGQEVILRCVPISNHLYFYWYRQILGQKVEFLVSFYNNEISEKSEIFDDQFSVERPDGSNFTLKIRSTKLEDSAMYFCASSGSGERIEKLFFGSGTQLSVL.

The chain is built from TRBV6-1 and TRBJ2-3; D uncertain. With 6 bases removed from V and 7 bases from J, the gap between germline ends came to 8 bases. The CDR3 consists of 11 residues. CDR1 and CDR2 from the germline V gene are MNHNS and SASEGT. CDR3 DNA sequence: TGTGCCAGCAGCGGAGCCTATACGCAGTATTTT. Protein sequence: CASSGAYTQYF.

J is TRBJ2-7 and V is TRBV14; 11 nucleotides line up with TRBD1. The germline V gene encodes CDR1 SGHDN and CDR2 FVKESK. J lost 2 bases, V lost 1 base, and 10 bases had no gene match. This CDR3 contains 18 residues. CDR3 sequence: CASSQAGTGGYFPYEQYF. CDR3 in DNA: TGTGCCAGCAGCCAAGCCGGGACAGGGGGTTATTTTCCCTACGAGCAGTACTTC.